The T cell receptor beta chain described here comes from a study of blood T cells in healthy people across ages (dated by TCRdb to the mid-2010s). Context from the whole study: In model experiments, template switching captured roughly one uniquely barcoded TCR beta cDNA molecule for every two T cells. Using deep sequencing normalized with unique cDNA molecular identifiers, the study measured how TCR beta repertoire diversity changes with age. The donors were split into four age groups: young (average around 15 years), middle-aged (over 35), aged (approximately 59) and long-lived (about 74). To avoid experimental bias, donors of different ages were randomly spread across the sequencing lanes. For two donors (one aged 18 to 29 and one aged 80 or older), the study analyzed two additional independent replicas of 1 million unique cDNA reads from the same blood draw. What the study reported, not specific to this receptor: As age increased, observed TCR beta diversity per million T cells dropped in a roughly linear way, and a significant reduction was already evident by age around 41. Bulk unsorted PBMC profiling prevented conclusive comparison of naive and antigen-experienced compartments. The CMV infection status of donors was not known, potentially confounding age-related changes in expanded clonotypes. There was a strong correlation between observed TCR beta diversity and the percentage of naive T cells measured by flow cytometry. Total diversity estimates from one million sequenced T cells were considered lower bounds and underestimates. The long-lived group showed more naive CD4+ T cells, fewer expanded clones and increased TCR diversity than the aged group, suggesting age selection.

Deletion took 7 bases off V and 7 bases off J, with a span of 8 bases between the germline ends. The germline V gene (reference sequence) yields MNHEY for CDR1 and SMNVEV for CDR2. From the cysteine up to the phenylalanine, the CDR3 has a length of 11 residues. Of all the DNA, just the CDR3 is kept, 33 bases in frame from base 1. Systemically healthy Caucasian individuals from Russia, 35 to 50 in total and aged roughly 6 to 100 years, were included as donors. Each donor gave ten milliliters of peripheral blood, collected into EDTA-treated Vacutainer tubes. Ficoll-Paque density-gradient centrifugation was used to isolate PBMCs, with at least 6.5 million per sample. Trizol reagent was used to extract total RNA from PBMCs, with at least 6 micrograms per sample. For every donor, flow cytometry on a PBMC aliquot measured the percentage of naive CD45RAhigh/CD27high T cells. Libraries were made using 5' RACE. Reads for this sample came from an Illumina HiSeq 2500. A second about 6 to 11 cycle PCR used a sample-barcoded 5' primer and a J-beta primer mix. Each TCR beta cDNA molecule received a unique molecular identifier from a template-switch 5' adaptor carrying 12 random nucleotides. Each sample yielded at least 2.5 million CDR3-containing paired-end reads. First-strand cDNA synthesis was performed from all RNA using the Mint cDNA synthesis kit, with priming by a TRBC-specific oligonucleotide. All cDNA was treated with uracil-DNA glycosylase and then went through a first 18-cycle PCR with the universal primers M1SS and BC2_uni_R. Concerning the study's data processing: Each sample was normalized by randomly selecting 1 million high-quality reads, each carrying a distinct molecular identifier. Reads with shared molecular identifiers were discarded instead of being binned into consensus sequences. MiTCR, set to a Q25 quality threshold and the strictest error-elimination algorithm, was used for CDR3 identification, clonotype clustering and error correction. A nonparametric unseen species model with Euler transformation was used to estimate lower-bound total TCR beta diversity. TCRdb cleaned the public reads at Q25 with fastp, built clones with MiXCR and kept in-frame beta chains. Every distinct CDR3 protein forms one entry, paired with its most common genes and DNA. Here the V and J calls rest on TCRdb's processing, not on the authors' analysis. Within this sample are hundreds of thousands of distinct CDR3 sequences, with nearly 60% of them counted one time only. The ten largest clones add up to 20% to 25% of the sample.

Concerning this clonotype itself: Its binding antigen is unknown. Base-call qualities are not available, and no considerably larger clone is one nucleotide away.

The chain couples TRBV27 to TRBJ2-1, and perhaps TRBD2 as D gene, on 5 matching bases. Sequencing input: blood. This TCR came from a man aged 25-45 years in good health. CDR3 reads: CASNEGNEQFF. The sequence in DNA is TGTGCCAGCAACGAGGGAAATGAGCAGTTCTTC.